The 32 T cell receptor beta chains given below trace back to one sample, sequenced in a study of technical replicates of blood from a few donors. Method: immunoSEQ multiplex PCR; TCRdb's copy keeps in-frame clones and lacks some. The sample records more than 65,000 clones, 95% to 98% being singletons. Sequenced input: T cells isolated from PBMCs. The receptor source for this set is a human donor in good health.

In DNA, the CDR3 is TGTGCCAGTATTACAGGGGCCTCTGGGGCCAACGTCCTGACTTTC. This gives the protein CASITGASGANVLTF. The chain employs TRBV6-5 and TRBJ2-6; TRBD1 matches 7 bases. J was trimmed by 0 bases and V by 9 bases; bases with no gene match: 5. CDR1 and CDR2 from the germline V gene are MNHEY and SVGAGI. This CDR3 is 15 amino acids long.

The chain couples TRBV19 to TRBJ1-4; D possibly corresponds to TRBD1 (5 bases). Per germline, CDR1 LNHDA and CDR2 SQIVND (reference sequence). This CDR3 region has 14 residues. Between the trimmed V and J ends, which lost 6 bases and 4 bases, there was a span of 12 bases. The CDR3 spells CASRSRTFNEKLFF. The CDR3 DNA reads TGTGCCAGTAGGAGTCGGACATTTAATGAAAAACTGTTTTTT.

The chain employs TRBV19 and TRBJ2-5; D is possibly TRBD1 (6 bases). Trimming removed 3 bases from V and 6 bases from J, with 11 bases in between. The CDR3 has 13 amino acids. Germline lookup yields CDR1 LNHDA and CDR2 SQIVND (reference sequence). CDR3 in DNA: TGTGCCAGTAGTATTGAGGACAGAAAGACCCAGTACTTC. This gives the protein CASSIEDRKTQYF. Full variable domain (rest looked up from reference TRBV19 and TRBJ2-5): DGGITQSPKYLFRKEGQNVTLSCEQNLNHDAMYWYRQDPGQGLRLIYYSQIVNDFQKGDIAEGYSVSREKKESFPLTVTSAQKNPTAFYLCASSIEDRKTQYFGPGTRLLVL.

The V call is TRBV4-1, the J call TRBJ1-1; the match to TRBD1 covers 8 bases. There are 15 residues in the CDR3. CDR1 is MGHRA and CDR2 is YSYEKL in the germline V gene. The V and J ends lost 3 bases and 0 bases, in that order; junction bases with no gene match: 3. Here the CDR3 DNA reads TGCGCCAGCAGCCATAGACAGGGGATGAACACTGAAGCTTTCTTT. Its protein product is CASSHRQGMNTEAFF.

V gene TRBV19 combines with J gene TRBJ1-1, with TRBD1 matching 8 bases. The CDR3 runs 11 residues. Germline CDR1 reads LNHDA; CDR2 reads SQIVND (reference sequence). With V trimmed by 3 bases and J by 14 bases, 5 bases remained unmatched. CDR3 sequence reads: CASSIPGGTFF. CDR3 coding DNA: TGTGCCAGTAGTATCCCAGGGGGCACCTTCTTT.

J is TRBJ2-1 and V is TRBV6-5, with TRBD2 matching 7 bases. The CDR3 has 13 amino acids. CDR1 and CDR2 from the germline V gene are MNHEY and SVGAGI. Trimming cost V 6 bases and J 6 bases; bases outside gene matches: 5. DNA of the CDR3: TGTGCCAGCAGGCCCGGGGGGACCAATGAGCAGTTCTTC. Residues: CASRPGGTNEQFF.

The CDR3 is CASSQDNAGLGVMRYTF. CDR3 bases: TGTGCCAGCAGCCAAGACAACGCTGGGCTCGGGGTCATGCGGTACACCTTC. The gene calls are TRBV14 and TRBJ1-2; D ambiguous. The CDR3 spans 17 residues. V was shortened by 0 bases and J by 11 bases, with 25 bases between the two germline ends. The germline V gene encodes CDR1 SGHDN and CDR2 FVKESK.

This clone was found once. The gene calls are TRBV6-5 and TRBJ1-2; D may be TRBD1 (5 bases). Per germline, CDR1 MNHEY and CDR2 SVGAGI. V lost 5 bases and J lost 4, with 14 bases in between. CDR3 size: 14 residues. The CDR3 DNA reads TGTGCCAGCAGTGAAGTGCGGGGGGGCTATGGCTACACCTTC. Its translation is CASSEVRGGYGYTF.

This rearrangement joins TRBV28 to TRBJ2-1, with a weak D call TRBD2 (6 bases). The CDR3 spans 16 residues. The V end lost 4 bases, the J end lost 5 bases, and 18 bases lay between the germline ends. Per the germline V gene, CDR1 is MDHEN and CDR2 is SYDVKM. The CDR3 region has the DNA TGTGCCAGCAGTTCCCCAGTCCTCGGGAGAAACAATGAGCAGTTCTTC. This sequence encodes CASSSPVLGRNNEQFF.

The rearrangement links TRBV11-2 to TRBJ2-7, with 9 bases that match TRBD2. This CDR3 region has 14 residues. The germline V gene encodes CDR1 SGHAT and CDR2 FQNNGV. V gave up 5 bases and J gave up 2 bases; unmatched junction bases: 4. CDR3 DNA: TGTGCCAGCAGCCCTAGCGGGACCCCCTACGAGCAGTACTTC. This sequence encodes CASSPSGTPYEQYF.

V and J are TRBV4-1 and TRBJ2-1; D not certain. The CDR3 length is 15 residues. V was shortened by 1 base and J by 1 base, with 8 bases between the two germline ends. Germline CDR1 reads MGHRA; CDR2 reads YSYEKL. DNA for the CDR3: TGCGCCAGCAGCCAAGTCCTGAGGTCCTACAATGAGCAGTTCTTC. Its protein is CASSQVLRSYNEQFF.

The genes are TRBV30 and TRBJ2-7; unclear D gene. The CDR3 is made up of 11 amino acids. The V gene lost 1 base and the J gene lost 3 bases, with 4 bases spanning the gap. Germline-derived CDR1 and CDR2 are GTSNPN and SVGIG (reference sequence). The CDR3 DNA follows: TGTGCCTGGAGTGACAGCTACGAGCAGTACTTC. Protein: CAWSDSYEQYF.

The chain has TRBV7-8 and TRBJ1-5; D ambiguous. V lost 5 bases, J lost 3 bases, and 11 bases lay in between. This CDR3 is built from 14 residues. Germline CDR1 is SGHVS and CDR2 is FQNEAQ. Here the CDR3 reads CASSVGRINQPQHF. The CDR3 DNA sequence: TGTGCCAGCAGCGTGGGCAGGATCAATCAGCCCCAGCATTTT.

The gene calls are TRBV5-6 and TRBJ2-7; 10 bases align to TRBD1. Germline assignment: CDR1 SGHDT and CDR2 YYEEEE. The V gene end was trimmed by 5 bases and the J gene end by 3 bases; junction bases not matched to a gene: 8. CDR3 length: 15 amino acids. The CDR3 region has the DNA TGTGCCAGCAGACCTGGGACAGGGGATATCTACGAGCAGTACTTC. It codes for CASRPGTGDIYEQYF.

The J gene is TRBJ2-1, the V gene TRBV30; 10 bases are shared with TRBD2. The CDR3 is 14 residues long. Losses at the gene ends were 2 bases for V and 10 bases for J; bases not matched to a gene: 8. The germline V gene encodes CDR1 GTSNPN and CDR2 SVGIG (reference sequence). CDR3 in amino acids: CAWSMRDSGREQFF. CDR3 DNA: TGTGCCTGGAGTATGAGAGATAGCGGGAGGGAGCAGTTCTTC.

The V call is TRBV6-5, the J call TRBJ1-2, with 8 bases identical to TRBD1. The V and J ends lost 4 bases and 3 bases, in that order; junction bases with no gene match: 7. Germline CDR1 MNHEY, CDR2 SVGAGI. This CDR3 is built from 15 residues. CDR3 DNA: TGTGCCAGCAGTTCGGACAGGGCCTTCTACTATGGCTACACCTTC. As protein: CASSSDRAFYYGYTF.

This clone was seen just once. The CDR3 here is CASSYTDTQYF. For the CDR3, the DNA is TGTGCCAGCAGCTACACAGATACGCAGTATTTT. This chain links TRBV2 with TRBJ2-3; D is unresolved. This CDR3 comprises 11 residues. CDR1 SNHLY and CDR2 FYNNEI come from the germline V gene. V was pared by 6 bases and J by 2 bases, with 3 bases between.

This rearrangement joins TRBV2 to TRBJ1-1; D remains ambiguous. This CDR3 region has 13 residues. The V and J ends lost 5 bases and 1 base respectively, with 8 bases between them. Germline CDR1 SNHLY, CDR2 FYNNEI. CDR3 sequence: CASSQHTNTEAFF. The CDR3 bases are TGTGCCAGCAGTCAACACACGAACACTGAAGCTTTCTTT.

The chain carries TRBV19 and TRBJ2-5; tentatively, D is TRBD1 (5 bases). This CDR3 is built from 15 residues. The V end lost 5 bases, the J end lost 3 bases, and 16 bases lay between the germline ends. From germline, CDR1 is LNHDA and CDR2 SQIVND (reference sequence). Here the CDR3 reads CASSVGARSEETQYF. The CDR3 DNA is TGTGCCAGTAGTGTTGGGGCTAGGTCCGAAGAGACCCAGTACTTC.

The rearrangement links TRBV11-2 to TRBJ2-1, with TRBD2 identical over 9 bases. The ends lost 2 bases at V and 4 bases at J; junction bases unmatched: 6. Germline V gives CDR1 SGHAT, CDR2 FQNNGV. The CDR3 runs to 16 residues. CDR3 nucleotide sequence: TGTGCCAGCAGCTTACGGGCTAGCGGGAAATACAATGAGCAGTTCTTC. Amino acid sequence: CASSLRASGKYNEQFF.

The V call is TRBV11-2, the J call TRBJ2-1, with 10 bases fitting TRBD2. CDR1 and CDR2 from the germline V gene are SGHAT and FQNNGV. CDR3 size: 12 residues. Germline trimming cut 2 bases from V and 15 bases from J; bases unmatched to any gene: 4. The CDR3 region is CASSLLLAGVFF. CDR3 coding DNA: TGTGCCAGCAGCTTATTGCTAGCGGGAGTGTTCTTC.

This chain uses TRBV7-3 with TRBJ2-3; D ambiguous. The germline V and J ends were trimmed by 2 bases and 3 bases, with 12 bases remaining between them. The CDR3 totals 15 residues. The germline V gene encodes CDR1 SGHTA and CDR2 FQGTGA. CDR3 DNA sequence: TGTGCCAGCAGCTTAGTCTCAGGCCCGACAGATACGCAGTATTTT. This translates into CASSLVSGPTDTQYF.

V usage is TRBV11-2 and J usage is TRBJ2-7; D call uncertain. Germline-derived CDR1 and CDR2 are SGHAT and FQNNGV. The CDR3 sequence is 12 residues long. V was pared by 1 base and J by 5 bases, with 6 bases between. This chain's CDR3 is CASSLGHNEQYF. The CDR3 DNA reads as TGTGCCAGCAGCTTAGGTCACAACGAGCAGTACTTC. Combining the CDR3 with reference TRBV11-2 and TRBJ2-7 gives the whole variable domain EAGVAQSPRYKIIEKRQSVAFWCNPISGHATLYWYQQILGQGPKLLIQFQNNGVVDDSQLPKDRFSAERLKGVDSTLKIQPAKLEDSAVYLCASSLGHNEQYFGPGTRLTVT.

The chain recombines TRBV5-5 with TRBJ1-1; tentatively, D is TRBD1 (5 bases). Trimming took off 2 bases at V and 5 bases at J, with 10 bases between the two ends. This CDR3 is built from 13 residues. Per the germline V gene, CDR1 is SGHKS and CDR2 is YYEKEE (reference sequence). The CDR3 sequence is CASSFVQETEAFF. CDR3 sequence (DNA): TGTGCCAGCAGCTTTGTACAGGAGACTGAAGCTTTCTTT. Filled out from reference TRBV5-5 and TRBJ1-1, the complete variable domain reads DAGVTQSPTHLIKTRGQQVTLRCSPISGHKSVSWYQQVLGQGPQFIFQYYEKEERGRGNFPDRFSARQFPNYSSELNVNALLLGDSALYLCASSFVQETEAFFGQGTRLTVV.

The chain uses TRBV6-1 and TRBJ1-1; D remains unclear. V shed 10 bases and J shed 1 base, with 10 bases lying between them. Germline loops: CDR1 MNHNS, CDR2 SASEGT. The CDR3 length is 12 residues. The CDR3 sequence is CATQRSNTEAFF. CDR3 coding DNA: TGTGCCACCCAGCGATCGAACACTGAAGCTTTCTTT.

The V call is TRBV12-5, the J call TRBJ2-1; possibly TRBD2 for D (5 bases). This CDR3 contains 16 residues. The V gene lost 0 bases and the J gene lost 0 bases, with 9 bases spanning the gap. The germline V gene has CDR1 LGHNT and CDR2 FRNRAP. The CDR3 here is CASGLVRTGSYNEQFF. For the CDR3, the DNA is TGTGCTAGTGGTTTGGTAAGGACTGGCTCCTACAATGAGCAGTTCTTC.

This clone was recorded only once. The chain couples TRBV11-2 to TRBJ2-1; 13 bases fit TRBD2. V was clipped by 4 bases and J by 8 bases; unmatched bases: 8. In germline, CDR1 is SGHAT, CDR2 FQNNGV. The CDR3 runs 16 residues. The CDR3 sequence: CASSSTGLAGADEQFF. As DNA, the CDR3 is TGTGCCAGCAGCTCAACAGGACTAGCGGGAGCAGATGAGCAGTTCTTC.

The V call is TRBV5-1, the J call TRBJ2-2; D not certain. The length of the CDR3 is 16 residues. Germline V lookup: CDR1 SGHRS, CDR2 YFSETQ. Trimming cost V 2 bases and J 2 bases, with 13 bases left between them. The CDR3 sequence: CASSFSVSTNTGELFF. The CDR3 nucleotides read TGCGCCAGCAGCTTTTCGGTTAGCACAAACACCGGGGAGCTGTTTTTT.

This rearrangement joins TRBV5-1 to TRBJ2-7; the D is unclear. The germline V gene has CDR1 SGHRS and CDR2 YFSETQ. Trimming removed 4 bases from V and 5 bases from J, with 7 bases in between. The CDR3 contains 11 residues. CDR3 sequence: CASSPGHEQYF. The CDR3 nucleotides read TGCGCCAGCAGCCCTGGGCACGAGCAGTACTTC.

V gene TRBV9 combines with J gene TRBJ2-3; D is unclear. Germline V gene data show CDR1 as SGDLS and CDR2 as YYNGEE. Trimming took 3 bases from V and 5 from J, leaving 7 bases between them. The CDR3 runs to 12 residues. The CDR3 here is CASSAFGDTQYF. As DNA, the CDR3 is TGTGCCAGCAGCGCCTTCGGAGATACGCAGTATTTT.

The rearrangement uses TRBV7-9 and TRBJ2-7, with 11 bases that match TRBD2. This CDR3 is 14 amino acids long. Per germline, CDR1 SEHNR and CDR2 FQNEAQ (reference sequence). J gave up 2 bases and V 7 bases, and 4 bases lay outside the gene matches. In DNA form, the CDR3 reads TGTGCCAGCACCTATAGCGGGAGGGCCTACGAGCAGTACTTC. It translates to CASTYSGRAYEQYF.

Here the CDR3 reads CASNPRGAAFF. The CDR3 coding sequence is TGTGCCAGCAACCCCAGGGGGGCAGCTTTCTTT. This chain links TRBV21-1 with TRBJ1-1; the D call of TRBD1 is as the table states it, not checked on the DNA. TRBV21-1 is flagged as a pseudogene. The CDR3 is 11 residues long.